Described below is a single TCR beta chain sequence and its context. Its antigen is still unknown. This specimen comes from a study of CD8+CD57+ T cells in acquired aplastic anemia. Study as a whole: The sorted CD4+ and CD8+ cells yielded an average around 3 ug of DNA. CD4+ cells from healthy donors averaged approximately 9.8 million reads.

Study-level points and caveats: Patients and controls were found to share more than 25 CD8+ CDR3 sequences. Any difference that existed in CD8+ Simpson's diversity between patients and controls was not significant.

CDR3 and TCR beta VDJ profiling relied on a genomic DNA template. Using its own MiXCR run on the reads, TCRdb lists one record per CDR3 protein. The sample yields about 130,000 distinct CDR3 sequences, 48% seen once. The V end was cut by 11 bases, the J end by 3 bases, with 6 bases between. The CDR3 extends over 10 amino acids. In germline, CDR1 is SEHNR, CDR2 FQNEAQ (reference sequence). The clonotype originates from a human donor in good health, serving as a control. The chain joins TRBV7-9 to TRBJ2-3, with D tentatively TRBD2 (6 bases). Sample: sorted CD4+, CD8+, or CD8+CD57+ T cells (not recorded which) from PBMCs. The CDR3 region is CAAGTDTQYF. For the CDR3, the DNA is TGTGCCGCGGGGACAGATACGCAGTATTTT.